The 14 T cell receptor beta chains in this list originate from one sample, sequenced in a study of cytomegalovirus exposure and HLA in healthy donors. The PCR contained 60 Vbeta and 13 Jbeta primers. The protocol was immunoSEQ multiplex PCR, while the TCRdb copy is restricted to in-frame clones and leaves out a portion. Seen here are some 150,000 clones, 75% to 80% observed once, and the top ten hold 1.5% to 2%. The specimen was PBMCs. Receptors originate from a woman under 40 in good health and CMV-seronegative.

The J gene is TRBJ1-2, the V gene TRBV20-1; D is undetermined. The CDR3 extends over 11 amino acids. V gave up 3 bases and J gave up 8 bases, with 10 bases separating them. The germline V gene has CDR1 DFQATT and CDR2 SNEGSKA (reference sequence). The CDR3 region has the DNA TGCAGTGCTAGGAGGAGAGACGGCTACACCTTC. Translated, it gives CSARRRDGYTF.

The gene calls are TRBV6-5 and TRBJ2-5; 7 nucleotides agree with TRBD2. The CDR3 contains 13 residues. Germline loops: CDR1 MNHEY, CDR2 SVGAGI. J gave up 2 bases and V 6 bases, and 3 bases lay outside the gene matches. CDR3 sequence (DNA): TGTGCCAGCAGCCAGGGACTACAAGAGACCCAGTACTTC. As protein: CASSQGLQETQYF.

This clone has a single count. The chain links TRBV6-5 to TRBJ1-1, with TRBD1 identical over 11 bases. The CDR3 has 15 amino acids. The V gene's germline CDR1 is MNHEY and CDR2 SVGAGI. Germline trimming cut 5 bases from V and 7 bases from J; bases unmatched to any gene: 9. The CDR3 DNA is TGTGCCAGCAGTAGTCGGGACAGGGGGTTTGGTGAAGCTTTCTTT. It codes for CASSSRDRGFGEAFF.

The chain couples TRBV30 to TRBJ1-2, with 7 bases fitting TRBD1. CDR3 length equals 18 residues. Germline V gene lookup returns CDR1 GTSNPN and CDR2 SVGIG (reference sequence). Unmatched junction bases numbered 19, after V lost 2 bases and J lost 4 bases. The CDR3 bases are TGTGCCTGGAGTCTTACGAAAGGGGGCCGGGTCCCTCCCTATGGCTACACCTTC. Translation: CAWSLTKGGRVPPYGYTF.

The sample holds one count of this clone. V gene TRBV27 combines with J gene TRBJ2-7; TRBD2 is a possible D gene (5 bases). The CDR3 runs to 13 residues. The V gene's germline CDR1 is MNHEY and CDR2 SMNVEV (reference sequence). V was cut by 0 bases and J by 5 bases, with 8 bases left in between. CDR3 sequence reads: CASSLSAGNEQYF. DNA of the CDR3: TGTGCCAGCAGTTTATCGGCCGGGAACGAGCAGTACTTC.

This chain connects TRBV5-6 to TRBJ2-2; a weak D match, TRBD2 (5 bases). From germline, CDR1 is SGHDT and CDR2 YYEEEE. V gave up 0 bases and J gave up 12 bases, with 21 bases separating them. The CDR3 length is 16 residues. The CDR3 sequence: CASSLVGKTGELKLFF. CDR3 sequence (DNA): TGTGCCAGCAGCTTGGTAGGGAAAACCGGGGAGCTGAAGCTGTTTTTT.

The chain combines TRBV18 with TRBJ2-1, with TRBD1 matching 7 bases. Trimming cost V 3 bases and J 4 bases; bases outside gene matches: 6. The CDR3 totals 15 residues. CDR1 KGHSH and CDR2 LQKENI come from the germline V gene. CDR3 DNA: TGTGCCAGCTCACCGACAGGGCAGGGTTACAATGAGCAGTTCTTC. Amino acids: CASSPTGQGYNEQFF.

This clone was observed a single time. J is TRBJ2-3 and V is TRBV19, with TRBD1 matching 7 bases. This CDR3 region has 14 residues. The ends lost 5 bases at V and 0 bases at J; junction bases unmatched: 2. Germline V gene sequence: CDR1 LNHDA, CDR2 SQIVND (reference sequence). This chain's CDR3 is CASSPDRSTDTQYF. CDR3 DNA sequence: TGTGCCAGTAGTCCGGACAGGAGCACAGATACGCAGTATTTT. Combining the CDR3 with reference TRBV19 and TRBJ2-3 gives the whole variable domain DGGITQSPKYLFRKEGQNVTLSCEQNLNHDAMYWYRQDPGQGLRLIYYSQIVNDFQKGDIAEGYSVSREKKESFPLTVTSAQKNPTAFYLCASSPDRSTDTQYFGPGTRLTVL.

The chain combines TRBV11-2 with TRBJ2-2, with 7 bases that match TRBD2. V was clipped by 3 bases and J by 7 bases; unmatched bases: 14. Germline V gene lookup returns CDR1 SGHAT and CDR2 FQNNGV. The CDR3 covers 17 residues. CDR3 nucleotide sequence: TGTGCCAGCAGCTTGCCGGGACTACTCACAACCTACGGGGAGCTGTTTTTT. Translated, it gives CASSLPGLLTTYGELFF.

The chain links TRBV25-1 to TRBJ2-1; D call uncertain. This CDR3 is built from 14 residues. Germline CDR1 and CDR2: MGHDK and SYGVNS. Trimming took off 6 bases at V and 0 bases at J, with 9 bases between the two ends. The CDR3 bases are TGTGCCAGCAGCCAACCCGGCTCCTACAATGAGCAGTTCTTC. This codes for CASSQPGSYNEQFF.

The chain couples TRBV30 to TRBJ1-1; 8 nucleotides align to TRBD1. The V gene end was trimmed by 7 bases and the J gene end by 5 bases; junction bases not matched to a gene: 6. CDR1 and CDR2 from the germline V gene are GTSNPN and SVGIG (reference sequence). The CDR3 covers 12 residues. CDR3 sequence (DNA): TGTGCCTACGGACAGGGCAAAACTGAAGCTTTCTTT. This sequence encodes CAYGQGKTEAFF.

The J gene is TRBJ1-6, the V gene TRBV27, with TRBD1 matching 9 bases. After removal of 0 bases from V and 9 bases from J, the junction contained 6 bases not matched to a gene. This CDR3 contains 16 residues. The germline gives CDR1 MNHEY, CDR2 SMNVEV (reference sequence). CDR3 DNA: TGTGCCAGCAGTTTATCGGGACAGGGAAGGAGTTCACCCCTCCACTTT. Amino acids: CASSLSGQGRSSPLHF.

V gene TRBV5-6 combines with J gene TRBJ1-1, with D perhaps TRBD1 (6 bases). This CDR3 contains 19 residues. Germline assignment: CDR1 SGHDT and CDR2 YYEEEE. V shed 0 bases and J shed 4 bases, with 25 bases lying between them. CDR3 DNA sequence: TGTGCCAGCAGCTTGGAGGTTTGGCGGGGGCAAAGAGGGAGCACTGAAGCTTTCTTT. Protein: CASSLEVWRGQRGSTEAFF.

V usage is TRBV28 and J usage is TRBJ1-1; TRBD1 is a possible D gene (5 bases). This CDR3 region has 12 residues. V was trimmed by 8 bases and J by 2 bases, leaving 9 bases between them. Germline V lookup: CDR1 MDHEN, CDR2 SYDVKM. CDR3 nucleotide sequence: TGTGCCAGCGTCGGGGGAAACACTGAAGCTTTCTTT. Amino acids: CASVGGNTEAFF.